This T cell receptor beta chain is drawn from a study of blood T cell repertoires in COVID-19. The assay was immunoSEQ multiplex PCR, and TCRdb's table has in-frame clones only and misses some. The sample includes about 260,000 clones, 88% of them seen just once. Germline CDR1 is SGHTA and CDR2 is FQGNSA. The CDR3 has 18 residues. The J segment lost 2 bases and the V segment lost 5 bases, leaving 15 bases of the junction unmatched. The receptor comes from a woman between 35 and 50 years old who had been exposed to COVID-19. The genes are TRBV7-2 and TRBJ2-3; 8 nucleotides agree with TRBD1. Sequenced material: PBMCs or T cells enriched from blood (not recorded which). The CDR3 spells CASSREWTGKRNTDTQYF. CDR3 DNA sequence: TGTGCCAGCAGCCGGGAATGGACAGGGAAACGGAACACAGATACGCAGTATTTT.